Here is one T cell receptor beta chain with its context. This receptor's antigen is unknown. Per-nucleotide qualities are absent, and no much larger clonotype sits a single base away. Interpreted using the paper, the treatment or condition label stands for: in vitro stimulation with specific CMV peptide epitopes to enrich CMV-specific T cells. The CDR3 goes from the cysteine to the phenylalanine over 13 residues. Just the 39-base CDR3 DNA is kept, in frame starting at base 1. For this chain, trimming is 5 bases at the V end and 6 bases at the J end, and the number of junction bases without a gene match is 4. CDR1 is given as SEHNR and CDR2 as FQNEAQ, both from the germline V gene (reference sequence). The instrument given in TCRdb is Illumina HiSeq 1500. In-frame beta chains were kept once TCRdb had trimmed the public reads at Q25 with fastp and called clones with MiXCR. Records with the same CDR3 protein are collapsed into one entry carrying the most frequent genes and DNA. The sample table holds approximately 1,000,000 distinct CDR3 sequences, of which less than 35% were seen once. The ten largest make up about an eighth of the sample.

The data originate from a study of T cell repertoires in cytomegalovirus infection (dated by TCRdb to the late 2010s). Background on the whole study: Alongside well-studied HLA-B-restricted epitopes, the peptide stimulations were aimed at recently identified HLA-C-restricted CMV epitopes, whose presentation resists viral immunomodulation. Donor HLA type was relevant to the analysis, because carriage of CMV infection together with the matching HLA type was indicated by public TCR beta signatures. What the research found in general, with its limitations: In the ex vivo response, HLA-C-restricted CMV-specific TCR beta clonotypes were dominant, and in two of eight donors the single most frequent clonotype came from this HLA-C-restricted group. Cumulative frequency of public TCR beta family members discriminated carriers of CMV infection plus the relevant HLA type in this cohort and an independent approximately 360-donor cohort.

The chain joins TRBV7-9 to TRBJ2-3, with 8 middle bases fitting TRBD2. The sequence was obtained from a human donor in good health (CMV status not recorded). Some clones in this sample may be carry-over from other donors' samples. The input for sequencing was cultured CD8+ T cells from PBMCs, taken from culture after CMV antigen stimulation. The DNA sequence reads TGTGCCAGCAGCACCCGGGGGGGGGATACGCAGTATTTT. Its protein is CASSTRGGDTQYF.